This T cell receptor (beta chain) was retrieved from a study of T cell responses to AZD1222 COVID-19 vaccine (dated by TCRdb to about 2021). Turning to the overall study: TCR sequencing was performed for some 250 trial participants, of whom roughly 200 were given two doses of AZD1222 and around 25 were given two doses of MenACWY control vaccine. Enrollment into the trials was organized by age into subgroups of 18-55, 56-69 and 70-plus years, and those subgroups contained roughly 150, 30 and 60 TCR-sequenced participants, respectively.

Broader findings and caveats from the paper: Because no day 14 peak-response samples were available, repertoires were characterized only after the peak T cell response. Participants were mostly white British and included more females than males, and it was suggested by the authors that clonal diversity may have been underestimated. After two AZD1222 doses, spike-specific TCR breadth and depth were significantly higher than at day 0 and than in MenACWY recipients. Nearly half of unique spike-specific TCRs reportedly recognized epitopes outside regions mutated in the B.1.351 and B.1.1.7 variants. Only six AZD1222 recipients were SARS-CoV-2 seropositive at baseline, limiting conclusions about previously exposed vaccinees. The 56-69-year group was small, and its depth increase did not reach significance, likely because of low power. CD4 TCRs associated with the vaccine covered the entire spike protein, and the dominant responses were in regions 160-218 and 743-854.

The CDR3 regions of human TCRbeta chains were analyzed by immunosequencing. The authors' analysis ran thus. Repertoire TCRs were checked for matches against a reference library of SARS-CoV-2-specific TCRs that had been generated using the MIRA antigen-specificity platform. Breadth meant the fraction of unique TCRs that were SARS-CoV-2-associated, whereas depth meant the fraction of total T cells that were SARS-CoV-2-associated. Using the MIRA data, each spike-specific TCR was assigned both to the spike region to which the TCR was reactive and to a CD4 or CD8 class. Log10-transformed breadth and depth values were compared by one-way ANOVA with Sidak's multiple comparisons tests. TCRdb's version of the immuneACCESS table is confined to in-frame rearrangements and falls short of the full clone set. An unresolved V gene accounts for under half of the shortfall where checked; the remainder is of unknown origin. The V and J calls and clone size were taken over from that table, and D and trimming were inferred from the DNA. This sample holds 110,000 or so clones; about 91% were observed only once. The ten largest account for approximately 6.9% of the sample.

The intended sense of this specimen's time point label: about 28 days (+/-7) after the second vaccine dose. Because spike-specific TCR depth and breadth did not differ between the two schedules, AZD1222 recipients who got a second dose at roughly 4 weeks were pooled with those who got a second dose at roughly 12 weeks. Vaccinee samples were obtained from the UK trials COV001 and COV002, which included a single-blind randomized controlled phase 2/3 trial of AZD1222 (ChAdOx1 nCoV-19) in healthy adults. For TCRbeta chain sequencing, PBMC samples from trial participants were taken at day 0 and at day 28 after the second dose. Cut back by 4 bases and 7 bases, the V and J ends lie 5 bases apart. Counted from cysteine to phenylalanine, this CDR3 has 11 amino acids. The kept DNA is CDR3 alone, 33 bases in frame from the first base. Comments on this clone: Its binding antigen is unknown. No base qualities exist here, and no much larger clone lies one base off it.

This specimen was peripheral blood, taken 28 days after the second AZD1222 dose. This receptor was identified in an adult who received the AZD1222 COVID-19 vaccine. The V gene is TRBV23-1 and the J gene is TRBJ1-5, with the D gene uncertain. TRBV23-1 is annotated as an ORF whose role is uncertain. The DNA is TGCGCCAGCAGTCCTCGGCAGCCCCAGCATTTT. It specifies CASSPRQPQHF.